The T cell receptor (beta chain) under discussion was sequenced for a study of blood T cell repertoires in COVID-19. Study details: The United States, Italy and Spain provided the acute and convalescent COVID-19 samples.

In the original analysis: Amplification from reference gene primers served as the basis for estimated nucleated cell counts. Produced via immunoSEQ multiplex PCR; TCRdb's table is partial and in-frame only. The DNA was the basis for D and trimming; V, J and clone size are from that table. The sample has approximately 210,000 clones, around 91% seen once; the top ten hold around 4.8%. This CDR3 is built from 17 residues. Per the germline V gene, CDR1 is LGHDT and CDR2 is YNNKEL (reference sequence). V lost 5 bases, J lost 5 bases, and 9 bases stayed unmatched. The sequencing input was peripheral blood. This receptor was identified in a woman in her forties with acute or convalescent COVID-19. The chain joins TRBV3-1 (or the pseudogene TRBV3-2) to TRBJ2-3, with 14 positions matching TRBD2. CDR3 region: CASSNRLAGGQIDTQYF. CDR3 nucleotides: TGTGCCAGCAGCAATCGACTAGCGGGGGGGCAAATAGATACGCAGTATTTT.